Listed here are 20 T cell receptor beta chains from one sample, sequenced in a study of CXCR3-negative and CXCR3-positive naive CD8 T cells. The antigens of these receptors remain unknown. Study results and limitations: TRB CDR3s were more hydrophobic in CXCR3-positive than in CXCR3-negative naive cells.

The libraries of TRB cDNA were constructed through 5' RACE using UMI labels. TCRdb reanalyzed the 5' RACE reads and collapses them to one entry per CDR3 protein, without DNA. Its clone listing holds about 98,000 distinct CDR3 sequences. Sequencing was done on a sample of naive CXCR3+ CD8+ T cells from blood. Subset described: CD45RO-CCR7+CD27+CD95- naive CD8+ T cells expressing CXCR3 (TNR3+). The receptors stem from a human donor in good health. Some clones in this sample may be carry-over from other donors' samples.

The CDR3 spells CASSEEGPNTEAFF. V is TRBV5-1 and J is TRBJ1-1. CDR1 and CDR2 from the germline V gene are SGHRS and YFSETQ. The CDR3 is 14 amino acids.

V gene TRBV6-1 combines with J gene TRBJ2-1. The CDR3 extends over 14 amino acids. Germline V gene sequence: CDR1 MNHNS, CDR2 SASEGT. CDR3: CASRDGGSYNEQFF.

The J gene is TRBJ2-7, the V gene TRBV6-2 or TRBV6-3; with no DNA, the TCRdb D assignment of TRBD1 cannot be verified. The CDR3 spans 13 residues. The germline V gene encodes CDR1 MNHEY and CDR2 SVGEGT. The CDR3 loop reads CASSRGWDYEQYF.

The chain combines TRBV6-2 or TRBV6-3 with TRBJ2-7; TCRdb outputs TRBD1, but without DNA this stays unchecked. Germline assignment: CDR1 MNHEY and CDR2 SVGEGT. The CDR3 loop spans 15 amino acids. CDR3 sequence reads: CASSYIGTGVDEQYF.

The chain couples TRBV3-1 to TRBJ2-1; TCRdb names TRBD2, which stays unverified in the absence of DNA. Germline V lookup: CDR1 LGHDT, CDR2 YNNKEL (reference sequence). This CDR3 spans 17 amino acids. The CDR3 sequence: CASSQAAEGLRGYEQFF.

The genes are TRBV10-3 and TRBJ2-3; absent DNA, TCRdb's TRBD2 call cannot be checked. The length of the CDR3 is 16 residues. Germline loops: CDR1 ENHRY, CDR2 SYGVKD. The CDR3 is CAISDRGERGTDTQYF.

The chain recombines TRBV28 with TRBJ2-4; TCRdb's D call of TRBD1 is untestable without DNA. Germline V gene sequence: CDR1 MDHEN, CDR2 SYDVKM. CDR3 size: 13 residues. CDR3 sequence: CASSTGQWDIQYF.

The V gene is TRBV7-6, the J gene TRBJ2-7; there is no DNA to check the TCRdb D call of TRBD1. CDR1 is SGHVS and CDR2 is FNYEAQ in the germline V gene. The CDR3 runs 19 residues. The CDR3 sequence is CASSLGKPEQGQDSYEQYF.

The V gene is TRBV29-1, the J gene TRBJ2-7. The CDR3 totals 14 residues. Germline CDR1 and CDR2: SQVTM and ANQGSEA. This CDR3 is CSVARQDVSYEQYF.

J is TRBJ2-2 and V is TRBV29-1. The CDR3 has 13 amino acids. CDR1 SQVTM and CDR2 ANQGSEA come from the germline V gene. CDR3 sequence: CSVVTESTGELSF.

The chain recombines TRBV27 with TRBJ2-7; the D gene TCRdb calls, TRBD1, cannot be checked with no DNA. The CDR3 contains 13 residues. Germline V gene data show CDR1 as MNHEY and CDR2 as SMNVEV (reference sequence). The CDR3 sequence: CASRHGTLYEQYF.

The CDR3 here is CSVPGHGGTEAFF. This chain links TRBV29-1 with TRBJ1-1; the D call of TRBD1 rests on TCRdb alone, since no DNA is present to check it. This CDR3 has 13 amino acids. CDR1 and CDR2 from the germline V gene are SQVTM and ANQGSEA. Based on the CDR3 plus reference TRBV29-1 and TRBJ1-1, the full variable domain is SAVISQKPSRDICQRGTSLTIQCQVDSQVTMMFWYRQQPGQSLTLIATANQGSEATYESGFVIDKFPISRPNLTFSTLTVSNMSPEDSSIYLCSVPGHGGTEAFFGQGTRLTVV.

This rearrangement joins TRBV28 to TRBJ2-1; TCRdb's D gene call, TRBD2, goes unchecked for lack of DNA. This CDR3 has 15 amino acids. Germline V gives CDR1 MDHEN, CDR2 SYDVKM. The CDR3 region is CASTIGLAGSNEQFF. Based on the CDR3 plus reference TRBV28 and TRBJ2-1, the full variable domain is DVKVTQSSRYLVKRTGEKVFLECVQDMDHENMFWYRQDPGLGLRLIYFSYDVKMKEKGDIPEGYSVSREKKERFSLILESASTNQTSMYLCASTIGLAGSNEQFFGPGTRLTVL.

This chain links TRBV19 with TRBJ2-4; lacking DNA, the TRBD2 call made by TCRdb goes unchecked. Germline V gene sequence: CDR1 LNHDA, CDR2 SQIVND (reference sequence). CDR3 size: 13 residues. This CDR3 is CASSPWTEDIQYF.

This rearrangement joins TRBV7-2 to TRBJ1-6; the TCRdb call, TRBD1, lacks DNA for checking. Looked up from germline, CDR1 is SGHTA and CDR2 is FQGNSA. CDR3 length: 14 amino acids. The CDR3 is CATWIGGVGSPLHF.

The genes are TRBV7-6 and TRBJ2-5; TCRdb's assignment of TRBD1 cannot be checked, as there is no DNA. The CDR3 spans 17 residues. Germline-derived CDR1 and CDR2 are SGHVS and FNYEAQ. CDR3 sequence: CASSLAWVQGAGETQYF. The complete variable domain, with remaining parts taken from reference TRBV7-6 and TRBJ2-5, reads GAGVSQSPRYKVTKRGQDVALRCDPISGHVSLYWYRQALGQGPEFLTYFNYEAQQDKSGLPNDRFSAERPEGSISTLTIQRTEQRDSAMYRCASSLAWVQGAGETQYFGPGTRLLVL.

V and J are TRBV15 and TRBJ2-3; TCRdb picks TRBD1, but there is no DNA to check that call. Germline values: CDR1 LNHNV, CDR2 YYDKDF (reference sequence). The CDR3 is made up of 16 amino acids. Here the CDR3 reads CATSGTGQGRTDTQYF.

The chain uses TRBV10-1 and TRBJ1-2; the D call of TRBD1 rests on TCRdb alone, since no DNA is present to check it. The CDR3 covers 13 residues. Germline V gives CDR1 WNHNN, CDR2 SYGVQD (reference sequence). The CDR3 reads CASSEPGSYGYTF.

The CDR3 loop reads CASSDRGGEYTGELFF. V and J are TRBV6-4 and TRBJ2-2; TCRdb lists TRBD1, though no DNA is available to test this call. CDR1 and CDR2 from the germline V gene are MRHNA and SNTAGT. This CDR3 contains 16 residues.

This clonotype is classed as medium-sized (0.01 to 0.1%) by frequency. V usage is TRBV7-7 and J usage is TRBJ2-1; TCRdb gives TRBD1 as the D gene, but with no DNA this cannot be confirmed. The CDR3 sequence is 15 residues long. Germline V gives CDR1 SSHAT, CDR2 FNYEAQ (reference sequence). The CDR3 sequence: CASSPYQGDYNEQFF.